This TCR beta chain originates from a study of T-cell memory formation after mild COVID-19. This clonotype was observed a few times. The target antigen is unknown. Germline V gives CDR1 SEHNR, CDR2 FQNEAQ (reference sequence). The CDR3 consists of 15 residues. Between the trimmed V and J ends, which lost 5 bases and 5 bases, there was a span of 16 bases. Employing constant-segment primers, 5'RACE generated TCR alpha and TCR beta cDNA libraries bearing sample barcodes and UMIs. MiXCR was run by TCRdb on the 5' RACE reads, yielding one entry per CDR3 protein. The sample lists just under 350,000 distinct CDR3 sequences; about an eighth were seen once. Findings of the study overall: Nothing confirmed that second-wave clones peaking on day 37 were specific for SARS-CoV-2.

The chain is built from TRBV7-9 and TRBJ1-5; D gene uncertain. Sequences were obtained from PBMCs or a T cell subset sorted from them (not recorded which). The sequence derives from a man aged 18 to 29 who had mild COVID-19 (a few samples of this study predate the infection). Cell type and time point are not known. The CDR3 DNA follows: TGTGCCAGCAGCCCGCCGGGTCCTCGCGATCAGCCCCAGCATTTT. This gives the protein CASSPPGPRDQPQHF.